Sequencing of this T cell receptor beta chain was carried out in a study of CD8+CD57+ T cells in acquired aplastic anemia. Study information: Average DNA yield from sorted CD4+ and CD8+ cells was around 3 ug. Findings and limits, study-wide: Patients shared some 30 CD8+ CDR3 sequences with controls.

The study profiled TCR beta VDJ and CDR3 using genomic DNA as template. Via MiXCR, TCRdb re-called the reads, giving one row per CDR3 protein. The sample shows roughly 150,000 distinct CDR3 sequences, around 45% of them seen only once. This clonotype was detected only a few times. Its antigen remains unidentified. Sequencing was performed on sorted CD4+, CD8+, or CD8+CD57+ T cells (not recorded which) from PBMCs. The origin of this receptor is a human donor in good health.

The chain's CDR3 is CASSQGLSFSPGYTF. The CDR3 DNA follows: TGTGCCAGCAGCCAAGGCTTATCTTTTTCCCCTGGCTACACCTTC. The chain is built from TRBV3-1 and TRBJ1-2; no definite D call. CDR1 and CDR2 from the germline V gene are LGHDT and YNNKEL (reference sequence). CDR3 length: 15 residues. Trimming left V 1 base short and J 7 bases short, with 16 bases between.